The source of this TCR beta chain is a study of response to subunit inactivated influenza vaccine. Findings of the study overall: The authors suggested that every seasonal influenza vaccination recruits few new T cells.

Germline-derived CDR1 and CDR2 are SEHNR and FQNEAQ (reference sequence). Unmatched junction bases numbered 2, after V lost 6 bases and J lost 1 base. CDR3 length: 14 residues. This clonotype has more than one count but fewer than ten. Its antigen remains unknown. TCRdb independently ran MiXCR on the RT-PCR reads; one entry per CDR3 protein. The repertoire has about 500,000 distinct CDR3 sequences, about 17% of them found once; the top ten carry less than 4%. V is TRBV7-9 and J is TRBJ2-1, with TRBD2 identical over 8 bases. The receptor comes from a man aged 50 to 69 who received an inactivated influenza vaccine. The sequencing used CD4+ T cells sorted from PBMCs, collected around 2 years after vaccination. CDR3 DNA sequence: TGTGCCAGCAGACGACTAGCGTCCTACAATGAGCAGTTCTTC. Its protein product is CASRRLASYNEQFF.